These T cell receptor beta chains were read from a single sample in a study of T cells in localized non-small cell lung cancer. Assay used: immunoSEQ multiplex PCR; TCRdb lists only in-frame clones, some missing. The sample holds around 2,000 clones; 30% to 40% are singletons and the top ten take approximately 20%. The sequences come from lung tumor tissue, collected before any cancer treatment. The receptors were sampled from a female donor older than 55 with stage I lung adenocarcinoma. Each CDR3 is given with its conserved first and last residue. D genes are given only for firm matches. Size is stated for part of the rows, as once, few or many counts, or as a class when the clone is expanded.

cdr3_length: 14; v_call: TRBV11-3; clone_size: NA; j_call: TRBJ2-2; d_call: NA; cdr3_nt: TGTGCCAGCAGTTCGGTGGGGGGCACCGGGGAGCTGTTTTTT; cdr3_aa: CASSSVGGTGELFF
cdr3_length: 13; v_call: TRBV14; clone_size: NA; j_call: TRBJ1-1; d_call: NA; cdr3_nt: TGTGCCAGCAGCCAAGATGTAGTTACTGAAGCTTTCTTT; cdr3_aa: CASSQDVVTEAFF
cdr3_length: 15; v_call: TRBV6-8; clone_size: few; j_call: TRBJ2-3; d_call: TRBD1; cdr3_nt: TGTGCCAGCAGTTTGGGACAGGGCAGCACAGATACGCAGTATTTT; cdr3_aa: CASSLGQGSTDTQYF
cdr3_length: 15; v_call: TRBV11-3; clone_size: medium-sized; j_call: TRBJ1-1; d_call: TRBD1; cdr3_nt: TGTGCCAGCAGCCTATGGACAGGAGAAAACACTGAAGCTTTCTTT; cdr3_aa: CASSLWTGENTEAFF
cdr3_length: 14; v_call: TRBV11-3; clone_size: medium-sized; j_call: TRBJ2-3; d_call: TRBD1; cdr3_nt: TGTGCCAGCAGCCGGACAGGCTTGGCAGATACGCAGTATTTT; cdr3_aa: CASSRTGLADTQYF
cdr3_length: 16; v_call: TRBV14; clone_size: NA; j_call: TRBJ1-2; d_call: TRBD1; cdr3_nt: TGTGCCAGCAGCCAAGAGGACAGGGGGCCCTACTATGGCTACACCTTC; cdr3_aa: CASSQEDRGPYYGYTF
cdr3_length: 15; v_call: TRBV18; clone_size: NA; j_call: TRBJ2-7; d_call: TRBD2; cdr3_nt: TGTGCCAGCTCACCTAGCGGGAGCCTCCCCTACGAGCAGTACTTC; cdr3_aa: CASSPSGSLPYEQYF
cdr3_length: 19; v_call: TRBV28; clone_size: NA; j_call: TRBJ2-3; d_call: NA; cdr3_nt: TGTGCCAGCAGCCTCCCTCTCGGGGGGCGCGAACAAAATTCAGATACGCAGTATTTT; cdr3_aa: CASSLPLGGREQNSDTQYF
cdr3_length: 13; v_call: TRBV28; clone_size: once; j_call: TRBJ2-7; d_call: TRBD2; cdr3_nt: TGTGCCAGCAGTGGACTAGTTGGGCGCGAGCAGTACTTC; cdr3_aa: CASSGLVGREQYF
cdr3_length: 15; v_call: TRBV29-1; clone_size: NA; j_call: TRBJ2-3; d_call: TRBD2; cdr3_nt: TGCAGCGTTGGTCGGCTAGCGGCGAGCACAGATACGCAGTATTTT; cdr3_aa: CSVGRLAASTDTQYF
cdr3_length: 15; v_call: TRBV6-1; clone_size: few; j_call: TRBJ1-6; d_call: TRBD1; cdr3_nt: TGTGCCAGCAGTGAAGGACAGGGCCCAAATTCACCCCTCCACTTT; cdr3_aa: CASSEGQGPNSPLHF
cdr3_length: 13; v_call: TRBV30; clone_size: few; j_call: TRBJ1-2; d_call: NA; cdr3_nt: TGTGCCTGGGGTCGGGATACCCTTTATGGCTACACCTTC; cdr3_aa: CAWGRDTLYGYTF
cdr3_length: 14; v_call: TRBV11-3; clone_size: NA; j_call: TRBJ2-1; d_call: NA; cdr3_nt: TGTGCCAGCAGCTTAGATACGGGGAGGTATGAGCAGTTCTTC; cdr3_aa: CASSLDTGRYEQFF
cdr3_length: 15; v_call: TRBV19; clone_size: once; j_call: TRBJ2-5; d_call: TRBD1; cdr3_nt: TGTGCCAGTAGTAATCAACAGGGGGCAGGGGAGACCCAGTACTTC; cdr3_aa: CASSNQQGAGETQYF
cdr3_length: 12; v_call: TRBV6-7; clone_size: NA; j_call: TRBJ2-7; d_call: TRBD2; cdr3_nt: TGTGCCAGCTCAAGACTAGCGAACGAGCAGTACTTC; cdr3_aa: CASSRLANEQYF
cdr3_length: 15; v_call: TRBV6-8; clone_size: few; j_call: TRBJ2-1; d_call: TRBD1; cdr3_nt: TGTGCCAGCAGTTACTTGGACAGGGGAGGCAATGAGCAGTTCTTC; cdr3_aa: CASSYLDRGGNEQFF
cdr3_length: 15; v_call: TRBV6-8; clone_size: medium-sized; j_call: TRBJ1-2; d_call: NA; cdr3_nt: TGTGCCAGCAAAGGGCAGGGCGAGTTGAACTATGGCTACACCTTC; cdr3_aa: CASKGQGELNYGYTF
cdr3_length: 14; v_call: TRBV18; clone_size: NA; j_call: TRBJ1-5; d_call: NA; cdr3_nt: TGTGCCAGCTCACCTCGGGGAGGAGGTCAGCCCCAGCATTTT; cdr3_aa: CASSPRGGGQPQHF
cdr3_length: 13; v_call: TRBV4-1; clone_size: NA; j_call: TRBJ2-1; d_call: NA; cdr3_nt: TGCGCCAGCAGCCAAGAGGACCACAATGAGCAGTTCTTC; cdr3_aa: CASSQEDHNEQFF
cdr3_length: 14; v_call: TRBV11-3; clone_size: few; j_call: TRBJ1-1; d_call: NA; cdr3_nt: TGTGCCAGCAGGCCCGGGATATTGAACACTGAAGCTTTCTTT; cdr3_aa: CASRPGILNTEAFF
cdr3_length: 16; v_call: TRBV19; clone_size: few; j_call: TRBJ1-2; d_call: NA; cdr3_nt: TGTGCCAGTAGTATAGATGGTCGGCAGTTTGGCTATGGCTACACCTTC; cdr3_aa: CASSIDGRQFGYGYTF
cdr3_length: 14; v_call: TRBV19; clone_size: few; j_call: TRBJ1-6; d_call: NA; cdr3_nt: TGTGCCAGTCGTCTCAGCCCCTATAATTCACCCCTCCACTTT; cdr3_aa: CASRLSPYNSPLHF
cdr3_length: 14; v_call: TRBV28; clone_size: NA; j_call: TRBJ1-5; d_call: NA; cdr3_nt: TGTGCCAGCAGGGGAGATTCACTCAATCAGCCCCAGCATTTT; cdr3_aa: CASRGDSLNQPQHF
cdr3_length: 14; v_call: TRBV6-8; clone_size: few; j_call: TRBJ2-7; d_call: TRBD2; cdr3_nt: TGTGCCAGCAGTTACTTAGCGGGAGAAGCCGAGCAGTACTTC; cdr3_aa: CASSYLAGEAEQYF
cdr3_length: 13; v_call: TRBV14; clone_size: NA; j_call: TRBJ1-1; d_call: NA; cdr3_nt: TGTGCCAGCAGTGTGCAGGGTAGCACTGAAGCTTTCTTT; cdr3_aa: CASSVQGSTEAFF
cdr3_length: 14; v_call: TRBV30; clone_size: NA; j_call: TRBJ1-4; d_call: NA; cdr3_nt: TGTGCCTGGAGTGTAAAATTAACTAATGAAAAACTGTTTTTT; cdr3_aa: CAWSVKLTNEKLFF